This T cell receptor (beta chain) was sequenced in a study of T cells in Graves' hyperthyroidism and ophthalmopathy. Study outcomes and limitations: Through a model of 13 V-J features, ophthalmopathy was separated from stable hyperthyroidism. Blood also held most thyroid clonotypes expanded beyond 0.001.

The sample holds many counts of this clonotype. Its antigen is still unknown. With 5 bases clipped from V and 4 bases from J, the junction kept 6 bases outside the gene matches. Germline V CDR1 and CDR2: KGHDR, SFDVKD. The CDR3 is made up of 16 amino acids. Graves' hyperthyroidism showing no ophthalmopathy progression within 18 months was considered stable. Fresh peripheral blood, under 13 ml, was the source of the PBMCs. Amplified regions were TCR beta CDR3 sequences from RNA transcripts. Using the HTBI primer set, a first-round RT-PCR was run on the TCR CDR3. A single record per CDR3 protein comes from TCRdb applying MiXCR to the multiplex PCR reads. The repertoire holds about 560,000 distinct CDR3 sequences, with around 15% as singletons.

The specimen was blood. This chain uses TRBV24-1 with TRBJ2-3; 12 nucleotides line up with TRBD2. The sequence was obtained from a woman aged 40 to 49 with Graves' hyperthyroidism. Here the CDR3 reads CATSARLAGEADTQYF. The DNA of the CDR3 is TGTGCCACCAGTGCTAGACTAGCGGGAGAGGCAGATACGCAGTATTTT.